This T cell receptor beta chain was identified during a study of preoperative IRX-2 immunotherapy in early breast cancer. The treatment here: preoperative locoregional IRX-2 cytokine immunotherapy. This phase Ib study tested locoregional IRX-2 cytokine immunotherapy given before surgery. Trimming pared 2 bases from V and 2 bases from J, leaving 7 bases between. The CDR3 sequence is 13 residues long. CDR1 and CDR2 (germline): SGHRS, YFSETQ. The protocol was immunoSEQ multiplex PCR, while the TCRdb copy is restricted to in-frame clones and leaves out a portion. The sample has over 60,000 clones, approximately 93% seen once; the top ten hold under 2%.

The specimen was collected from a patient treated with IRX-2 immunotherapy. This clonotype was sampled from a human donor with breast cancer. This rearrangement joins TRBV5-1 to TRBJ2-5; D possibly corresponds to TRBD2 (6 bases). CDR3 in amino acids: CASSFGSQETQYF. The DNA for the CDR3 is TGCGCCAGCAGCTTCGGGAGTCAAGAGACCCAGTACTTC.